The sample holds many counts of the clone carrying this T cell receptor beta chain. What it binds is unknown. TCRdb's copy holds only in-frame clones and misses some; the assay was immunoSEQ multiplex PCR. The sample yields about 40,000 clones, without any singletons. The sample is drawn from a study of T cells after posttransplantation cyclophosphamide. Study observations and caveats: TRB clonality was highly associated with recipient CMV seropositivity and reactivation. Later post-transplant blood repertoires were often dominated by donor CD8+ memory clones.

Per germline, CDR1 LGHNA and CDR2 YNFKEQ. The V gene end was trimmed by 0 bases and the J gene end by 4 bases; junction bases not matched to a gene: 11. The CDR3 sequence is 18 residues long. The genes are TRBV4-2 and TRBJ2-5; 10 positions match TRBD2. The sample comprised PBMCs. The TCR originated in a woman aged 45-59 years in good health and a related stem cell transplant donor. The CDR3 sequence: CASSQESSGGRGPETQYF. The CDR3 coding sequence is TGTGCCAGCAGCCAAGAGAGTAGCGGGGGGCGGGGGCCAGAGACCCAGTACTTC.